This TCR beta chain was sequenced in a study of blood T cell repertoires in COVID-19. Overall study context: The samples span acute and convalescent COVID-19 from the United States, Italy and Spain. In each case, the material was cDNA or gDNA derived from T cells, B-cell-depleted T cells, or PBMCs.

The CDR3 runs 16 residues. J gave up 4 bases and V 1 base, and 4 bases lay outside the gene matches. Germline V gene sequence: CDR1 SGHVS, CDR2 FNYEAQ. Original processing methods: Reference gene primer amplification in the assay estimated nucleated cell counts. Sequenced by immunoSEQ multiplex PCR; TCRdb stores in-frame clones only, minus some. Clonal size and the V and J genes are those of that table, whereas D and trimming came from the DNA. The sample carries approximately 140,000 clones, over 80% recorded once. The clonotype was recovered from an elderly man with acute or convalescent COVID-19. The chain couples TRBV7-6 to TRBJ1-1; 12 bases match TRBD1. Sequenced input: peripheral blood. The CDR3 coding sequence is TGTGCCAGCAGCTTAGGGGGACAGGGGGCCGGCACTGAAGCTTTCTTT. Translation: CASSLGGQGAGTEAFF.